This T cell receptor beta chain came from a study of beta chain features in type 1 diabetes. Details on this clone: As yet, its antigen is unknown.

Expressed TCRB transcripts were sequenced because the entire RNA isolate underwent reverse transcription. Sequenced by immunoSEQ multiplex PCR; TCRdb stores in-frame clones only, minus some. The table shows about 16,000 clones, with 55% occurring only once. Study results and limitations: VDJ junctions in type 1 diabetes patients carried more deletions and fewer insertions.

Sequenced input: stem cell memory CD4+ T cells from blood. The receptor's source is a woman between 18 and 30 years old in good health.

The CDR3 region has the DNA TGTGCCATCAGTGGACAGGTTGGGAATAATTCACCCCTCCACTTT. Amino acid sequence: CAISGQVGNNSPLHF. The genes are TRBV10-3 and TRBJ1-6; tentative D call: TRBD1 (6 bases). Germline assignment: CDR1 ENHRY and CDR2 SYGVKD. CDR3 length: 15 residues. The V end lost 4 bases, the J end lost 5 bases, and 12 bases lay between the germline ends.